The 9 T cell receptor beta chains presented below share a single source sample, sequenced in a study of blood T cell repertoires in COVID-19. Sequenced by immunoSEQ multiplex PCR; TCRdb stores in-frame clones only, minus some. Among 250,000 or so clones listed, around three quarters were seen once. Sequenced material: peripheral blood. The receptors stem from a woman of 80 years or more with acute or convalescent COVID-19.

The rearrangement uses TRBV7-2 and TRBJ1-1, with D maybe TRBD1 (5 bases). This CDR3 has 14 amino acids. Germline V lookup: CDR1 SGHTA, CDR2 FQGNSA. Between the trimmed V and J ends, which lost 3 bases and 3 bases, there was a span of 11 bases. In nucleotides, the CDR3 is TGTGCCAGCAGCTTTTGGGGGGGTCACACTGAAGCTTTCTTT. This sequence encodes CASSFWGGHTEAFF.

The chain joins TRBV28 to TRBJ2-7, with D maybe TRBD2 (5 bases). The CDR3 spans 15 residues. The V end was cut by 6 bases, the J end by 2 bases, with 17 bases between. CDR1 and CDR2 (germline): MDHEN, SYDVKM. DNA for the CDR3: TGTGCCAGCAGCAGCCCCGGGATAGCTGCCTACGAGCAGTACTTC. Encoded protein: CASSSPGIAAYEQYF.

The J gene is TRBJ1-5, the V gene TRBV2, with D uncertain. Trimming removed 0 bases at V and 13 bases at J, with 10 bases between. The CDR3 is 12 amino acids. The germline gives CDR1 SNHLY, CDR2 FYNNEI. CDR3 in amino acids: CASSEAVQMQHF. CDR3 sequence (DNA): TGTGCCAGCAGTGAAGCGGTACAGATGCAGCATTTT.

The genes are TRBV11-2 and TRBJ1-3; D may be TRBD1 (5 bases). Trimming stripped 2 bases from V and 7 bases from J, with 15 bases between. The CDR3 is made up of 15 amino acids. CDR1 and CDR2 from the germline V gene are SGHAT and FQNNGV. In DNA, the CDR3 is TGTGCCAGCAGCTTAACCCCGGGGAGGGACAACACCATATATTTT. This codes for CASSLTPGRDNTIYF.

The rearrangement links TRBV3-1 (or the pseudogene TRBV3-2) to TRBJ2-5; 14 bases line up with TRBD2. CDR1 is LGHDT, CDR2 YNNKEL, per germline (reference sequence). V dropped 6 bases and J dropped 3; count of bases not matched to a gene: 3. The CDR3 runs to 15 residues. The CDR3 protein is CASRRGLAGEETQYF. Written as DNA, the CDR3 is TGTGCCAGCAGGAGGGGACTAGCGGGAGAAGAGACCCAGTACTTC.

The chain has TRBV5-1 and TRBJ1-1; 7 bases map to TRBD1. V shed 0 bases and J 0 bases; nucleotides not matched to a gene: 5. There are 16 residues in the CDR3. Germline loops: CDR1 SGHRS, CDR2 YFSETQ. The chain's CDR3 is CASSLGPGTVNTEAFF. The CDR3 nucleotides are TGCGCCAGCAGCTTGGGTCCCGGGACAGTGAACACTGAAGCTTTCTTT.

This clone was seen ten or more times. The chain combines TRBV7-9 with TRBJ1-2; D gene ambiguous. Germline-derived CDR1 and CDR2 are SEHNR and FQNEAQ (reference sequence). The length of the CDR3 is 14 residues. V lost 3 bases, J lost 2 bases, and 10 bases lay in between. The CDR3 sequence: CASSFLTENYGYTF. For the CDR3, the DNA is TGTGCCAGCAGCTTTCTGACGGAGAACTATGGCTACACCTTC.

This chain joins TRBV18 and TRBJ1-1, with a weak D call TRBD1 (5 bases). V was pared by 3 bases and J by 1 base, with 15 bases between. This CDR3 has 16 residues. CDR1 KGHSH and CDR2 LQKENI come from the germline V gene. The CDR3: CASSPPGTGSNTEAFF. CDR3 bases: TGTGCCAGCTCACCGCCCGGAACAGGATCGAACACTGAAGCTTTCTTT.

This clone showed up just once. V and J are TRBV5-1 and TRBJ2-1; D unresolved. The CDR3 sequence is 12 residues long. The V end was cut by 1 base, the J end by 6 bases, with 5 bases between. Germline CDR1 reads SGHRS; CDR2 reads YFSETQ. The CDR3 DNA reads TGCGCCAGCAGCTTGCAACTCAATGAGCAGTTCTTC. It is translated as CASSLQLNEQFF.